The 23 T cell receptor delta chains below all came from one sample that was sequenced in a study of Vδ1+ human thymocytes. General study results and limits: Thymic TRG and TRD repertoires appeared highly polyclonal.

These TCRs are of unknown antigen specificity. Extracted RNA was reverse transcribed into cDNA. CDR3 amplicons came from multiplex PCR with pooled V-gene forward and constant-region reverse primers. TCRdb reanalyzed the multiplex PCR reads using CATT. Of about 75,000 delta-chain clones listed, about 35% are singletons. The source material was Vdelta1+ gamma-delta thymocytes from the thymus. Regarding subset: FACS-sorted CD3+ TCRalphabeta- TCRVdelta1+ TCRVdelta2- thymocytes. The receptor set was obtained from a boy under two years old who had congenital heart surgery.

V is TRDV1 and J is TRDJ1, with D possibly matching TRDD2 (9 bases). The CDR3 extends over 22 amino acids. Germline lookup yields CDR1 TSWWSYY and CDR2 QGS. Trimming took 2 bases from V and 0 from J, leaving 31 bases between them. DNA of the CDR3: TGTGCTCTTGGGGAAACTCCCTGCCTTCCTACGAAAGGGATACGCCACACCGATAAACTCATCTTT. Translating gives CALGETPCLPTKGIRHTDKLIF.

The chain employs TRDV1 and TRDJ1; TRDD3 matches at 10 bases. Per germline, CDR1 TSWWSYY and CDR2 QGS. V lost 5 bases and J lost 10; bases outside the gene matches: 16. This CDR3 region has 16 residues. This CDR3 is CALGPRQPGGDTPLIF. For the CDR3, the DNA is TGTGCTCTTGGGCCACGACAACCGGGGGGGGATACGCCACTCATCTTT.

The chain recombines TRDV1 with TRDJ1, with no clear D. Germline V CDR1 and CDR2: TSWWSYY, QGS. The CDR3 spans 19 residues. V lost 3 bases, J lost 0 bases, and 23 bases lay in between. The CDR3, as DNA: TGTGCTCTTGGGGATCACCGGCCGACTTCTCCGGTGTACACCGATAAACTCATCTTT. Protein product: CALGDHRPTSPVYTDKLIF.

Comment on this clone: The sample contains more than one DNA sequence encoding this CDR3. The chain joins TRDV1 to TRDJ1, with D possibly TRDD3 on 6 matching bases. The CDR3 has 20 amino acids. The germline V gene has CDR1 TSWWSYY and CDR2 QGS. Trimming removed 0 bases at V and 0 bases at J, with 23 bases between. This CDR3 reads CALGELRGGLDGGDTDKLIF. CDR3 DNA sequence: TGTGCTCTTGGGGAACTCAGGGGTGGCCTAGACGGGGGAGACACCGATAAACTCATCTTT.

This chain links TRDV1 with TRDJ1; 8 positions agree with TRDD3. V gave up 0 bases and J gave up 3 bases; unmatched junction bases: 18. Germline V gives CDR1 TSWWSYY, CDR2 QGS. The CDR3 length is 20 residues. CDR3 DNA sequence: TGTGCTCTTGGGGAACTAAGGGATCGAGGGATACGCGTGGCGTCCGATAAACTCATCTTT. It yields the protein CALGELRDRGIRVASDKLIF.

The rearrangement joins TRDV1 to TRDJ1; D possibly corresponds to TRDD3 (6 bases). Germline CDR1 and CDR2: TSWWSYY and QGS. The CDR3 runs 22 residues. Trimming took off 2 bases at V and 4 bases at J, with 35 bases between the two ends. This CDR3 is CALGELRLLSRLGIPLGDKLIF. As DNA, the CDR3 is TGTGCTCTTGGGGAATTGCGCCTTCTCTCGCGGCTGGGGATCCCTCTAGGCGATAAACTCATCTTT.

A remark on this clone: The junction differs from germline at one of its ends, possibly a read error. The chain employs TRDV1 and TRDJ1, with D perhaps being TRDD2 or TRDD3 (5 bases each). This CDR3 is 18 amino acids long. Germline assignment: CDR1 TSWWSYY and CDR2 QGS. CDR3 region: CALGERAFPGLRADNLIF. CDR3 bases: TGTGCTCTTGGGGAACGGGCCTTTCCTGGGCTACGCGCCGATAACCTCATCTTT.

The chain has TRDV1 and TRDJ1; the match to TRDD3 covers 8 bases. Germline lookup yields CDR1 TSWWSYY and CDR2 QGS. The junction had 11 bases not matched to a gene; V was cut back by 5 bases and J by 0 bases. This CDR3 has 17 residues. The CDR3 nucleotides read TGTGCTCTTGGGAAGGGAGGGATACGCAGGTACACCGATAAACTCATCTTT. Amino acid sequence: CALGKGGIRRYTDKLIF.

This clone occurred once. The rearrangement uses TRDV1 and TRDJ1, with 11 bases that match TRDD3. The CDR3 length is 22 residues. The trim removed 3 bases at V and 1 base at J, leaving 22 bases unmatched. The germline V gene has CDR1 TSWWSYY and CDR2 QGS. CDR3 protein: CALGDVPSYGYWGITRTDKLIF. CDR3 sequence (DNA): TGTGCTCTTGGGGACGTACCTTCCTACGGTTACTGGGGGATAACGCGCACCGATAAACTCATCTTT.

This clone was seen only a few times. J is TRDJ1 and V is TRDV1; a weak D match, TRDD3 (6 bases). Germline CDR1 reads TSWWSYY; CDR2 reads QGS. The V end was cut by 2 bases, the J end by 0 bases, with 31 bases between. The CDR3 extends over 22 amino acids. CDR3 DNA: TGTGCTCTTGGGGAAGGGAACGGAGACGGGGATCCCAGCCATTCGTACACCGATAAACTCATCTTT. Encoded protein: CALGEGNGDGDPSHSYTDKLIF.

This clone was counted between two and nine times. The chain is built from TRDV1 and TRDJ1, with 10 bases that match TRDD3. Looked up from germline, CDR1 is TSWWSYY and CDR2 is QGS. This CDR3 has 20 amino acids. Unmatched junction bases numbered 22, after V lost 7 bases and J lost 2 bases. The CDR3 DNA is TGTGCTCTTGTTCGCCCCCCTACACCCGATATACTGGGGGATACCGATAAACTCATCTTT. Amino acid sequence: CALVRPPTPDILGDTDKLIF.

J is TRDJ1 and V is TRDV1, with 11 bases fitting TRDD3. CDR1 is TSWWSYY, CDR2 QGS, per germline. This CDR3 is 17 amino acids long. The DNA for the CDR3 is TGTGCCCTTCCGTGTACTGGGGGATATGAGTACACCGATAAACTCATCTTT. This codes for CALPCTGGYEYTDKLIF.

The chain uses TRDV1 and TRDJ1; the match to TRDD2 covers 7 bases. Germline V lookup: CDR1 TSWWSYY, CDR2 QGS. J was trimmed by 6 bases and V by 3 bases; bases with no gene match: 22. The CDR3 length is 19 residues. The CDR3 DNA follows: TGTGCTCTTGGGGAGAGGCCTTCCTCCCTACGTAAGTTGGGGCATAAACTCATCTTT. It encodes CALGERPSSLRKLGHKLIF.

To note about this clone: Different DNA sequences within this sample yield the same CDR3. The V call is TRDV1, the J call TRDJ1; D tentatively reads TRDD2 or TRDD3 (5 bases each). The CDR3 length is 19 residues. CDR1 is TSWWSYY and CDR2 is QGS in the germline V gene. V was clipped by 4 bases and J by 3 bases, with 27 bases between them. The CDR3 DNA sequence: TGTGCTCTTGGGGTCCCCGCCCTACGTGGGGACGCAAGGTCCGATAAACTCATCTTT. This gives the protein CALGVPALRGDARSDKLIF.

Comments on this clone: One junction end disagrees with the germline gene, perhaps due to a read error. The rearrangement uses TRDV1 and TRDJ1; TRDD3 might be the D (9 bases). This CDR3 spans 22 amino acids. CDR1 is TSWWSYY and CDR2 is QGS in the germline V gene. For the CDR3, the DNA is TGTGCTCTTGGGGAGAGCCTTCCTAGGTGGGGGATATATGAAGGTGGGACCGATAAACTCACCTTT. Amino acid sequence: CALGESLPRWGIYEGGTDKLTF.

The chain carries TRDV1 and TRDJ1; TRDD3 agrees at 12 bases. V dropped 4 bases and J dropped 2; count of bases not matched to a gene: 23. CDR1 is TSWWSYY, CDR2 QGS, per germline. The CDR3 extends over 22 amino acids. The CDR3 bases are TGTGCTCTTGGGGTCCCGGCCTTCCTACAGCCTGGGGGATACGAACAGACCGATAAACTCATCTTT. Amino acids: CALGVPAFLQPGGYEQTDKLIF.

The J gene is TRDJ1, the V gene TRDV1; 12 bases map to TRDD3. The CDR3 has 21 amino acids. V was pared by 3 bases and J by 2 bases, with 19 bases of the junction left unmatched. Germline V gene sequence: CDR1 TSWWSYY, CDR2 QGS. The CDR3 nucleotides are TGTGCTCTTGGGGACCTACTTCCCGTACTGGGGGATACCCAGTCTACCGATAAACTCATCTTT. This gives the protein CALGDLLPVLGDTQSTDKLIF.

This rearrangement joins TRDV1 to TRDJ2; D is possibly TRDD3 (6 bases). V lost 2 bases, J lost 3 bases, and 10 bases lay in between. The CDR3 sequence is 15 residues long. CDR1 is TSWWSYY and CDR2 is QGS in the germline V gene. The CDR3 sequence: CALGEGGNLTAQLFF. The CDR3 coding sequence is TGTGCTCTTGGGGAAGGGGGGAACCTGACAGCACAACTCTTCTTT.

Worth noting for this clone: This CDR3 is also generated by other DNA sequences in the sample. The rearrangement uses TRDV1 and TRDJ1, with 12 bases matching TRDD3. The CDR3 sequence is 22 residues long. Germline CDR1 is TSWWSYY and CDR2 is QGS. The trim removed 2 bases at V and 7 bases at J, leaving 26 bases unmatched. As DNA, the CDR3 is TGTGCTCTTGGGGAAGTGGTTTCGTTCCTACGCCAACTGGGGGATACAGGGGCTAAACTCATCTTT. It translates to CALGEVVSFLRQLGDTGAKLIF.

This clone has only one observation. The V call is TRDV1, the J call TRDJ1, with 8 bases identical to TRDD3. The V gene's germline CDR1 is TSWWSYY and CDR2 QGS. The trim removed 5 bases at V and 0 bases at J, leaving 14 bases unmatched. The CDR3 consists of 18 residues. The CDR3 sequence: CALGQPGIPEEYTDKLIF. In DNA, the CDR3 is TGTGCTCTTGGGCAACCGGGGATACCCGAGGAGTACACCGATAAACTCATCTTT.

The V gene is TRDV1, the J gene TRDJ1; 12 nucleotides agree with TRDD3. V lost 0 bases to trimming and J lost 3 bases; unmatched junction nucleotides: 17. The CDR3 covers 21 residues. Germline V gene lookup returns CDR1 TSWWSYY and CDR2 QGS. CDR3 in amino acids: CALGELKAPHPSGGYADKLIF. The CDR3 nucleotides read TGTGCTCTTGGGGAACTCAAGGCACCACATCCCTCTGGGGGATACGCCGATAAACTCATCTTT.

This clone was seen more than once but under ten times. V and J are TRDV1 and TRDJ1; 11 positions agree with TRDD3. J lost 9 bases, V lost 2 bases, and 23 bases had no gene match. The CDR3 runs to 20 residues. The germline V gene encodes CDR1 TSWWSYY and CDR2 QGS. CDR3 region: CALGEFRPSPSTGGYRQLIF. The CDR3 DNA is TGTGCTCTTGGGGAATTCCGGCCTTCTCCTTCCACTGGGGGATATCGTCAACTCATCTTT.

This clone occurred a few times. The chain has TRDV2 and TRDJ1; unclear D gene. Germline lookup yields CDR1 GEAIGNYY and CDR2 EKD. This CDR3 comprises 13 residues. This CDR3 reads CAEEWFHTDKLIF. The CDR3 DNA reads TGTGCAGAGGAATGGTTTCACACCGATAAACTCATCTTT.